This T cell receptor (beta chain) was captured by sequencing in a study of vaccination effects on CD4 cells after COVID-19. Across the study: Two doses of BNT162b2 or mRNA-1273 vaccine were administered to participants.

Sequencing in the ViraFEST assay came after antigen-specific CD4+ T cells had been expanded with viral peptide pools, which were used to stimulate PBMC. Between days 9 and 11 of culture, CD4+ T cells were separated out. Having tested negative for nucleocapsid antibodies, the vaccine recipients showed no prior SARS-CoV-2 infection. After 2 million or so PBMC were placed in each well, they were cultured with approximately 9.4 IU/ml IL-2 and approximately 10 ug/ml peptides. Each culture had half its medium swapped for IL-2 medium on days 3 and 7. Study findings and constraints: Healthy vaccinees' vaccine-induced clones included only 1 of 255 cross-reacting with common cold coronaviruses.

Sequenced by immunoSEQ multiplex PCR; TCRdb stores in-frame clones only, minus some. The data show tens of thousands of clones, with 65% to 80% seen just once and 2.9% held by the top ten. In its sample, this clone was seen a few times. As yet, its antigen is unknown. The TCR originated in a human donor who received a COVID-19 vaccine. Here the sequenced sample was CD4+ T cells from PBMCs cultured with HCoV-NL63 spike peptides, taken before COVID-19 vaccination.

As DNA, the CDR3 is TGTGCCAGCAGTGTAGGACAGGGTGGTGGAAACACCATATATTTT. Encoded protein: CASSVGQGGGNTIYF. The chain uses TRBV25-1 and TRBJ1-3, with 8 bases fitting TRBD1. Germline V gene sequence: CDR1 MGHDK, CDR2 SYGVNS. The CDR3 runs to 15 residues. V gave up 4 bases and J gave up 3 bases; unmatched junction bases: 5.